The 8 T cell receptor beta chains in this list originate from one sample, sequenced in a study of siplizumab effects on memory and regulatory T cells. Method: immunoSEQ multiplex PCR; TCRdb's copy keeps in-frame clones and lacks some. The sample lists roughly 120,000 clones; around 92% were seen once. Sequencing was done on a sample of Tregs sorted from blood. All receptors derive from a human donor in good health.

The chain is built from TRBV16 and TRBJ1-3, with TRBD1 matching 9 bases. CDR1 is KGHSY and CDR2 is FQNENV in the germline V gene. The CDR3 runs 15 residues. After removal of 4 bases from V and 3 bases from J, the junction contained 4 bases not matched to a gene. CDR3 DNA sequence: TGTGCCAGCAGCCGGGACAGGGAGGGTGGAAACACCATATATTTT. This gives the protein CASSRDREGGNTIYF. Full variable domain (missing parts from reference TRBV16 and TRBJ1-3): GEEVAQTPKHLVRGEGQKAKLYCAPIKGHSYVFWYQQVLKNEFKFLISFQNENVFDETGMPKERFSAKCLPNSPCSLEIQATKLEDSAVYFCASSRDREGGNTIYFGEGSWLTVV.

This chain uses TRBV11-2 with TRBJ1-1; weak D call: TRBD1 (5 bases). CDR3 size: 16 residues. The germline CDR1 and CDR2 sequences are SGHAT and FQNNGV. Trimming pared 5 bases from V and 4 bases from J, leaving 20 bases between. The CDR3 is CASSLGVFGQGTEAFF. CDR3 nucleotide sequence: TGTGCCAGCAGCCTCGGGGTGTTTGGCCAGGGCACTGAAGCTTTCTTT.

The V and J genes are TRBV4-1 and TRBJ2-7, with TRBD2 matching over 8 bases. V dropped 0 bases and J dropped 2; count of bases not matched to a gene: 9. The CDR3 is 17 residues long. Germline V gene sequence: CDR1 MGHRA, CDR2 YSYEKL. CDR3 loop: CASSQELSGIGAYEQYF. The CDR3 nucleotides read TGCGCCAGCAGCCAAGAGCTTAGCGGGATAGGAGCCTACGAGCAGTACTTC.

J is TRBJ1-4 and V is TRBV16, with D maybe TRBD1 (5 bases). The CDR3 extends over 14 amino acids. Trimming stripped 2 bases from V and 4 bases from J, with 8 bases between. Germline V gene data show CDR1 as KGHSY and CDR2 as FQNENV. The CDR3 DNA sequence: TGTGCCAGCAGCCAAGCAAGGGGTAATGAAAAACTGTTTTTT. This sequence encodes CASSQARGNEKLFF. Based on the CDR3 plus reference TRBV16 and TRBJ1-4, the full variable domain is GEEVAQTPKHLVRGEGQKAKLYCAPIKGHSYVFWYQQVLKNEFKFLISFQNENVFDETGMPKERFSAKCLPNSPCSLEIQATKLEDSAVYFCASSQARGNEKLFFGSGTQLSVL.

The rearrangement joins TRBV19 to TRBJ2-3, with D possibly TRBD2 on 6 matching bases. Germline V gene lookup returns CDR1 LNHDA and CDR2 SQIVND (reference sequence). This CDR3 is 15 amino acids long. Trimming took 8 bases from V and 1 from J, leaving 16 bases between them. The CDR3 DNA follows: TGTGCCAGTGGGGGTCTGGGCGGGGGCACAGATACGCAGTATTTT. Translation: CASGGLGGGTDTQYF.

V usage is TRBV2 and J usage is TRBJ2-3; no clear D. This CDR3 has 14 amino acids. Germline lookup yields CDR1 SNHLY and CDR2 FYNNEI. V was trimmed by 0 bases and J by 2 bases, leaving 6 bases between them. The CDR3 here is CASSEALTTDTQYF. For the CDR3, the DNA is TGTGCCAGCAGTGAAGCGCTGACCACAGATACGCAGTATTTT.

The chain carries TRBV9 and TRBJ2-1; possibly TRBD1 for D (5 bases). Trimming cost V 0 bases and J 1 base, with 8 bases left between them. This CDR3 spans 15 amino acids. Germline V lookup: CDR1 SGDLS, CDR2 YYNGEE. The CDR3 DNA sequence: TGTGCCAGCAGCGTAGGGCAGGGATCCTACAATGAGCAGTTCTTC. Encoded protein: CASSVGQGSYNEQFF. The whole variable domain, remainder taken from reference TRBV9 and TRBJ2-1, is DSGVTQTPKHLITATGQRVTLRCSPRSGDLSVYWYQQSLDQGLQFLIQYYNGEERAKGNILERFSAQQFPDLHSELNLSSLELGDSALYFCASSVGQGSYNEQFFGPGTRLTVL.

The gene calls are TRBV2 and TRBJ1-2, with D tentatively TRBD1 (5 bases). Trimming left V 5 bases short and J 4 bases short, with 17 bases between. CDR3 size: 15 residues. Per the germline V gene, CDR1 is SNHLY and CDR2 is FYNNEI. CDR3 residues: CASSNVAGVGYGYTF. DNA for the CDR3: TGTGCCAGCAGTAATGTTGCGGGGGTAGGCTATGGCTACACCTTC.